These 21 T cell receptor beta chains were sequenced from one sample in a study of CD8 T cells in ankylosing spondylitis. TCRdb analysed the 5' RACE reads with MiXCR anew, one entry per CDR3 protein. The data hold 700,000 or so distinct CDR3 sequences, with 15% to 20% observed a single time. Study-level findings and limits: A motif in TCR beta, a set of 8 or 9 highly homologous variants, appeared characteristic of ankylosing spondylitis blood.

Their antigen targets remain unknown. Sequenced sample: blood, either unsorted or a sorted T cell fraction (not recorded which). Every receptor here comes from a male donor with ankylosing spondylitis.

In its sample, this clonotype was seen a few times. Written as DNA, the CDR3 is TGTGCCACCAGTGATCGTGCGACAGGGTACAATGAGCAGTTCTTC. Its protein is CATSDRATGYNEQFF. This sequence joins TRBV24-1 and TRBJ2-1; TRBD1 matches at 7 bases. The V gene end was trimmed by 3 bases and the J gene end by 4 bases; junction bases not matched to a gene: 5. This CDR3 contains 15 residues. The germline gives CDR1 KGHDR, CDR2 SFDVKD.

This clonotype was picked up many times. V gene TRBV20-1 combines with J gene TRBJ2-2; 9 positions agree with TRBD2. The CDR3 length is 15 residues. Germline values: CDR1 DFQATT, CDR2 SNEGSKA (reference sequence). The junction had 8 bases not matched to a gene; V was cut back by 3 bases and J by 6 bases. CDR3 nucleotide sequence: TGCAGTGCTAGTGGGACTAGCATTCGGGCCGGGGAGCTGTTTTTT. It translates to CSASGTSIRAGELFF.

This clonotype was counted at least ten times. V and J are TRBV12-3 or TRBV12-4 and TRBJ2-1, with D possibly TRBD1 on 6 matching bases. V was cut by 1 base and J by 3 bases, with 13 bases left in between. The CDR3 contains 16 residues. The CDR3 is CASSLVRGHIYNEQFF. Here the CDR3 DNA reads TGTGCCAGCAGTTTAGTCAGGGGCCATATCTACAATGAGCAGTTCTTC.

This clonotype was seen a handful of times. The chain combines TRBV20-1 with TRBJ2-1; D is ambiguous. CDR1 and CDR2 from the germline V gene are DFQATT and SNEGSKA (reference sequence). V was pared by 4 bases and J by 2 bases, with 21 bases between. CDR3 length equals 17 residues. As DNA, the CDR3 is TGCAGTGCTACGGTTGGCCTCCCACAACCCACCTACAATGAGCAGTTCTTC. This codes for CSATVGLPQPTYNEQFF.

This clonotype was seen more than once but under ten times. Relative to the germline gene, one junction end is altered; a read error may explain this. This chain links TRBV14 with TRBJ1-6, with D unresolved. Germline CDR1 SGHDN, CDR2 FVKESK. This CDR3 spans 14 amino acids. CDR3 DNA: TGTGCCAGCAGTCAAGCTCAGGTTAATTCACCCCTCCACTTT. The encoded protein is CASSQAQVNSPLHF.

This clonotype was detected many times. The chain employs TRBV20-1 and TRBJ2-3; D uncertain. Germline V gene lookup returns CDR1 DFQATT and CDR2 SNEGSKA (reference sequence). This CDR3 has 10 residues. V was shortened by 3 bases and J by 4 bases, with 2 bases between the two germline ends. CDR3 residues: CSASPDTQYF. The CDR3 DNA sequence: TGCAGTGCTAGCCCAGATACGCAGTATTTT.

This clonotype was recorded once. The chain employs TRBV5-5 and TRBJ2-3; the match to TRBD2 covers 14 bases. Germline values: CDR1 SGHKS, CDR2 YYEKEE (reference sequence). The CDR3 runs 17 residues. The junction had 9 bases not matched to a gene; V was cut back by 3 bases and J by 6 bases. The CDR3 loop is CASSSERLAGGRDTQYF. The DNA of the CDR3 is TGTGCCAGCAGCTCCGAACGACTAGCGGGGGGGCGGGATACGCAGTATTTT.

This clonotype was seen only a few times. This rearrangement joins TRBV5-1 to TRBJ2-5; D call uncertain. The ends were cut back, 4 bases at V and 2 bases at J, with 6 bases in the middle. Germline values: CDR1 SGHRS, CDR2 YFSETQ. The CDR3 has 12 residues. The CDR3: CASSEVQETQYF. As DNA, the CDR3 is TGCGCCAGCAGCGAAGTACAAGAGACCCAGTACTTC. The complete variable domain, with remaining parts taken from reference TRBV5-1 and TRBJ2-5, reads KAGVTQTPRYLIKTRGQQVTLSCSPISGHRSVSWYQQTPGQGLQFLFEYFSETQRNKGNFPGRFSGRQFSNSRSEMNVSTLELGDSALYLCASSEVQETQYFGPGTRLLVL.

This clonotype was observed a handful of times. This chain uses TRBV29-1 with TRBJ1-2, with D uncertain. V was shortened by 6 bases and J by 3 bases, with 14 bases between the two germline ends. This CDR3 is 13 amino acids long. Germline V gene sequence: CDR1 SQVTM, CDR2 ANQGSEA. CDR3 in amino acids: CSVAGGFDYGYTF. The CDR3 nucleotides are TGCAGCGTGGCCGGTGGCTTCGACTATGGCTACACCTTC.

This clonotype occurred a few times. V gene TRBV20-1 combines with J gene TRBJ2-1; 10 bases agree with TRBD2. The trim removed 5 bases at V and 5 bases at J, leaving 6 bases unmatched. The CDR3 is 14 residues long. Germline-derived CDR1 and CDR2 are DFQATT and SNEGSKA (reference sequence). DNA for the CDR3: TGCAGTGCTCCCAGGACTAGCGGAAACAATGAGCAGTTCTTC. It specifies CSAPRTSGNNEQFF.

This clonotype was detected a few times. The V call is TRBV5-6, the J call TRBJ2-1; D perhaps matches TRBD1 (6 bases). V was shortened by 4 bases and J by 15 bases, with 20 bases between the two germline ends. The CDR3 covers 13 residues. CDR1 and CDR2 from the germline V gene are SGHDT and YYEEEE. For the CDR3, the DNA is TGTGCCAGCAGCCTGCTAGGGGGAGTGAGTCTGTTCTTC. Residues: CASSLLGGVSLFF. The full variable domain, in which reference TRBV5-6 and TRBJ2-1 provide the parts outside the CDR3, is DAGVTQSPTHLIKTRGQQVTLRCSPKSGHDTVSWYQQALGQGPQFIFQYYEEEERQRGNFPDRFSGHQFPNYSSELNVNALLLGDSALYLCASSLLGGVSLFFGPGTRLTVL.

This clonotype turned up a few times. The V and J genes are TRBV29-1 and TRBJ2-3; 7 bases are a match to TRBD2. The length of the CDR3 is 15 residues. Germline V lookup: CDR1 SQVTM, CDR2 ANQGSEA. V was clipped by 6 bases and J by 4 bases; unmatched bases: 13. CDR3 DNA: TGCAGCGTGGGGACTACACGGGGCCTATCAGATACGCAGTATTTT. As protein: CSVGTTRGLSDTQYF.

This clonotype was seen a few times. This rearrangement joins TRBV20-1 to TRBJ2-6, with D possibly being TRBD1 or TRBD2 (6 bases each). Germline CDR1 DFQATT, CDR2 SNEGSKA (reference sequence). V was cut by 6 bases and J by 3 bases, with 12 bases left in between. The CDR3 length is 14 residues. The CDR3 region has the DNA TGCAGTGCCCAAGGGGGGTATGGGGCCAACGTCCTGACTTTC. Translating it yields CSAQGGYGANVLTF.

The genes are TRBV5-1 and TRBJ2-3; 13 bases line up with TRBD2. Germline V lookup: CDR1 SGHRS, CDR2 YFSETQ. Losses at the gene ends were 2 bases for V and 2 bases for J; bases not matched to a gene: 8. This CDR3 region has 18 residues. The DNA for the CDR3 is TGCGCCAGCAGCTTAGGACTAGCGGGAGAATGGACCACAGATACGCAGTATTTT. Translation: CASSLGLAGEWTTDTQYF.

This clonotype was seen many times. This chain links TRBV20-1 with TRBJ1-6; the D is unclear. The CDR3 contains 12 residues. Germline assignment: CDR1 DFQATT and CDR2 SNEGSKA (reference sequence). V was clipped by 7 bases and J by 4 bases, with 8 bases between them. In DNA form, the CDR3 reads TGCAGTGTACAAATTTATAATTCACCCCTCCACTTT. Encoded protein: CSVQIYNSPLHF.

A few counts support this clonotype. The chain couples TRBV20-1 to TRBJ2-1; D unresolved. The V end was cut by 4 bases, the J end by 8 bases, with 0 bases between. The germline CDR1 and CDR2 sequences are DFQATT and SNEGSKA (reference sequence). This CDR3 has 8 residues. As DNA, the CDR3 is TGCAGTGCTAATGAGCAGTTCTTC. It encodes CSANEQFF.

This clonotype was observed a few times. This chain joins TRBV15 and TRBJ2-3; D unresolved. The CDR3 runs to 15 residues. Germline assignment: CDR1 LNHNV and CDR2 YYDKDF (reference sequence). Trimming took 1 base from V and 4 from J, leaving 12 bases between them. Here the CDR3 reads CATSRGIPGADTQYF. In DNA form, the CDR3 reads TGTGCCACCAGCAGAGGGATTCCTGGGGCAGATACGCAGTATTTT.

The chain recombines TRBV5-6 with TRBJ2-7; no clear D. Trimming shortened V by 3 bases and J by 3 bases, and 13 bases separated the two germline ends. Germline loops: CDR1 SGHDT, CDR2 YYEEEE. The CDR3 spans 14 residues. DNA of the CDR3: TGTGCCAGCAGCTACGGAATAACAGACTACGAGCAGTACTTC. Translated: CASSYGITDYEQYF.

This clonotype was observed a few times. The chain combines TRBV13 with TRBJ1-6; 9 bases agree with TRBD1. CDR1 and CDR2 (germline): PRHDT, FYEKMQ (reference sequence). The junction had 12 bases not matched to a gene; V was cut back by 3 bases and J by 9 bases. CDR3 length: 17 residues. The CDR3 protein is CASSLETGTGLISPLHF. CDR3 nucleotides: TGTGCCAGCAGCTTGGAAACCGGGACAGGGTTAATTTCACCCCTCCACTTT. Together with reference TRBV13 and TRBJ1-6, the CDR3 gives the full variable domain: AAGVIQSPRHLIKEKRETATLKCYPIPRHDTVYWYQQGPGQDPQFLISFYEKMQSDKGSIPDRFSAQQFSDYHSELNMSSLELGDSALYFCASSLETGTGLISPLHFGNGTRLTVT.

This clonotype turned up a few times. This chain joins TRBV11-2 and TRBJ2-1, with a possible D match to TRBD1 (6 bases). Trimming pared 1 base from V and 2 bases from J, leaving 12 bases between. The CDR3 loop spans 16 amino acids. The V gene's germline CDR1 is SGHAT and CDR2 FQNNGV. The CDR3 DNA follows: TGTGCCAGCAGCTTAGCGTCAGGGGTCCCCTACAATGAGCAGTTCTTC. Translating gives CASSLASGVPYNEQFF.

This clonotype has more than one count but fewer than ten. The V and J genes are TRBV2 and TRBJ2-1; D perhaps matches TRBD1 (5 bases). The CDR3 extends over 14 amino acids. Trimming cost V 2 bases and J 9 bases, with 14 bases left between them. The germline gives CDR1 SNHLY, CDR2 FYNNEI. Here the CDR3 reads CASSERGGAFEQFF. The CDR3 region has the DNA TGTGCCAGCAGTGAAAGGGGTGGGGCTTTTGAGCAGTTCTTC.